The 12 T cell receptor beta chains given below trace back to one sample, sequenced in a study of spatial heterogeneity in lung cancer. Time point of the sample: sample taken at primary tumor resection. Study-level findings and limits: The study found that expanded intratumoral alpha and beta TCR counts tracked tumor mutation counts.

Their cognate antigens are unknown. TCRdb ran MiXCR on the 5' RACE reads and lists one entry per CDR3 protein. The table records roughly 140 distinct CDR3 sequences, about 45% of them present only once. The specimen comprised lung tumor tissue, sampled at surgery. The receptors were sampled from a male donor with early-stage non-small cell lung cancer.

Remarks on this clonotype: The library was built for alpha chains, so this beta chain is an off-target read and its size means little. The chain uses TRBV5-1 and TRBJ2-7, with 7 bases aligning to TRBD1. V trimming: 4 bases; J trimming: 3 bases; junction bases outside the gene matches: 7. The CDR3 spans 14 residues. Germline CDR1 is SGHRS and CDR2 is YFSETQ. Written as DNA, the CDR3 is TGCGCCAGCAGCCTGGACAGGCAGGACTACGAGCAGTACTTC. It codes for CASSLDRQDYEQYF.

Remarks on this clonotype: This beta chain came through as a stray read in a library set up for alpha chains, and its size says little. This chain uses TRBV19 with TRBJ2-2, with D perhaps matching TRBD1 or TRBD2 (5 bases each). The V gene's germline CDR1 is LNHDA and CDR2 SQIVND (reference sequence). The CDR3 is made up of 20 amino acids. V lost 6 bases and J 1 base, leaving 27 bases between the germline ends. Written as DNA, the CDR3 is TGTGCCAGTAGCGACGGCGACCGAGGGGCCGTGGCCCGGAACACCGGGGAGCTGTTTTTT. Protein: CASSDGDRGAVARNTGELFF.

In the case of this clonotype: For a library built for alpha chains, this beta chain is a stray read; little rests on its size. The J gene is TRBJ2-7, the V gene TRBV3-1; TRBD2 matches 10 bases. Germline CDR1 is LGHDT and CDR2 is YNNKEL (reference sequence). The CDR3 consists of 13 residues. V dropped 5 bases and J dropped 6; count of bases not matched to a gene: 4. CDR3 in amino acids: CASSSSGGVEQYF. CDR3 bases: TGTGCCAGCAGCTCGAGCGGGGGGGTCGAGCAGTACTTC.

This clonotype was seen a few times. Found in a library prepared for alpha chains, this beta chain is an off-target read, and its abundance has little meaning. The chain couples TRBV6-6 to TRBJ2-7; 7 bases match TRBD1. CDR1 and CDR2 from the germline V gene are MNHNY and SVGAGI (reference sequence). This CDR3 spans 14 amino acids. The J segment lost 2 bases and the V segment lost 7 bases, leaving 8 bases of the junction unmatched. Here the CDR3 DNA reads TGTGCCAGCAACAAAGGACAGGCTCCCTACGAGCAGTACTTC. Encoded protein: CASNKGQAPYEQYF.

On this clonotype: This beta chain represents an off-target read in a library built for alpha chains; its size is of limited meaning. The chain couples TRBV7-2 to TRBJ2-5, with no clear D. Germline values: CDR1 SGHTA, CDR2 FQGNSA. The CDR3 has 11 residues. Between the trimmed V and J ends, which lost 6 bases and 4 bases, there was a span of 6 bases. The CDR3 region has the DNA TGTGCCAGCAGGCTGATAGAGACCCAGTACTTC. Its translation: CASRLIETQYF.

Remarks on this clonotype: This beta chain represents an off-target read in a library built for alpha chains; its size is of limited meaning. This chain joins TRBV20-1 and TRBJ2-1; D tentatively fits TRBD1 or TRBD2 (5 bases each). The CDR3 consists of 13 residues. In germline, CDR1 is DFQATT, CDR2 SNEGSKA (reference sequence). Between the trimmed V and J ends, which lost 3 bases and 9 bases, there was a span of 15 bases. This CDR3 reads CSARSGTETEQFF. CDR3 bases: TGCAGTGCTAGGTCCGGGACCGAAACTGAGCAGTTCTTC.

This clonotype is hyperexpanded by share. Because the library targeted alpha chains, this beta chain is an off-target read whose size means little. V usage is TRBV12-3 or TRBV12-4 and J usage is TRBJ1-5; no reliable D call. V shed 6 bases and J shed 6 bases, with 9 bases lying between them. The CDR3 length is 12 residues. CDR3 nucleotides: TGTGCCAGCAGCCTCGGTCCTCAGCCCCAGCATTTT. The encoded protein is CASSLGPQPQHF.

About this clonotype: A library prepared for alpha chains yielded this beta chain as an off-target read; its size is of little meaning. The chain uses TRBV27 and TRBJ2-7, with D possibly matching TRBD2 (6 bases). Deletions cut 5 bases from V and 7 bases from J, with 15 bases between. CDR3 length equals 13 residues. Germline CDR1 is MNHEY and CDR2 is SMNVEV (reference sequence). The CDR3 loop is CASSPTGAGEQYF. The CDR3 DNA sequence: TGTGCCAGCAGTCCGACTGGAGCGGGTGAGCAGTACTTC.

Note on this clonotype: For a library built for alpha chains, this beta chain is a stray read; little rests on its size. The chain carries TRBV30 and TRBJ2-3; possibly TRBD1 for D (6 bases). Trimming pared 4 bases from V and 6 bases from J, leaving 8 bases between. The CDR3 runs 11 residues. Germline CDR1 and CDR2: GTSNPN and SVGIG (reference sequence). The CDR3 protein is CAWTGADTQYF. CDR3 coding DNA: TGTGCCTGGACAGGGGCGGATACGCAGTATTTT.

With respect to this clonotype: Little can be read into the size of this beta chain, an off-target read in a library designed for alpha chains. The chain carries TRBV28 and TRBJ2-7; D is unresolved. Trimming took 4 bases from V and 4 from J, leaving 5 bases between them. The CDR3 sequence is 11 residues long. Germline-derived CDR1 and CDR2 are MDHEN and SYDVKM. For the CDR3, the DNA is TGTGCCAGCAGTTCCGCATACGAGCAGTACTTC. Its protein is CASSSAYEQYF.

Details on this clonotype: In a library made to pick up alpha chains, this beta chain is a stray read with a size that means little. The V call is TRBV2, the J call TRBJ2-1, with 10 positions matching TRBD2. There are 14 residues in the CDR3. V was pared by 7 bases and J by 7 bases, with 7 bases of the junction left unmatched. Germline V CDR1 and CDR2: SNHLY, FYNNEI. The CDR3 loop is CASIPSGGGNEQFF. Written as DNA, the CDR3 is TGTGCCAGCATTCCTAGCGGGGGAGGGAATGAGCAGTTCTTC. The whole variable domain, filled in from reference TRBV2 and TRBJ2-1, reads EPEVTQTPSHQVTQMGQEVILRCVPISNHLYFYWYRQILGQKVEFLVSFYNNEISEKSEIFDDQFSVERPDGSNFTLKIRSTKLEDSAMYFCASIPSGGGNEQFFGPGTRLTVL.

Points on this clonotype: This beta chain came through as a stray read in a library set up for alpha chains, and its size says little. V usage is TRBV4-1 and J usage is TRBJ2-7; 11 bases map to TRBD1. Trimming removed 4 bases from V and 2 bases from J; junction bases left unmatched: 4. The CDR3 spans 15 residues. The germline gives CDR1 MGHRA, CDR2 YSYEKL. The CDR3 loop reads CASSLRDRGTYEQYF. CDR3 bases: TGCGCCAGCAGCCTCCGGGACAGGGGGACCTACGAGCAGTACTTC.